One and the same sample provided the 30 T cell receptor beta chains below, sequenced in a study of shared clonotypes between healthy human individuals. Only in-frame clones appear in the TCRdb table, and some are missing; sequencing was by immunoSEQ multiplex PCR. The sample lists about 980,000 clones, 70% to 85% seen once, with about 1.5% in the top ten. The sequenced sample was memory CD4+ T cells sorted from blood. Subset in this sample: CD45RA-negative fraction. The receptors derive from a young man in good health.

The chain employs TRBV6-6 and TRBJ1-1; D gene uncertain. Trimming removed 6 bases at V and 0 bases at J, with 14 bases between. From germline, CDR1 is MNHNY and CDR2 SVGAGI (reference sequence). The CDR3 sequence is 15 residues long. The CDR3 sequence: CASRGQVRVNTEAFF. In nucleotides, the CDR3 is TGTGCCAGCAGGGGCCAGGTCCGGGTGAACACTGAAGCTTTCTTT.

This sequence joins TRBV6-6 and TRBJ2-5; D might be TRBD2 (5 bases). This CDR3 comprises 13 residues. Trimming cost V 6 bases and J 11 bases, with 19 bases left between them. The germline gives CDR1 MNHNY, CDR2 SVGAGI (reference sequence). CDR3 protein: CASSLLGLESQYF. As DNA, the CDR3 is TGTGCCAGCAGCCTACTAGGGTTGGAGAGTCAGTACTTC.

This sequence joins TRBV28 and TRBJ1-2, with 8 bases aligning to TRBD1. Trimming removed 3 bases from V and 2 bases from J; junction bases left unmatched: 8. The CDR3 is 16 residues long. Germline V gene sequence: CDR1 MDHEN, CDR2 SYDVKM. CDR3 amino acids: CASSFQGAGINYGYTF. CDR3 bases: TGTGCCAGCAGTTTCCAGGGGGCAGGTATAAACTATGGCTACACCTTC.

This sequence joins TRBV30 and TRBJ1-2; the match to TRBD1 covers 8 bases. J gave up 7 bases and V 2 bases, and 6 bases lay outside the gene matches. Germline V lookup: CDR1 GTSNPN, CDR2 SVGIG (reference sequence). CDR3 length: 13 residues. Here the CDR3 DNA reads TGTGCCTGGAGTTACAGGGGGGCGGGTGGCTACACCTTC. Its translation is CAWSYRGAGGYTF.

The CDR3 DNA reads TGTGCCAGCTCACCAAAGCGAAGCACCGGGGAGCTGTTTTTT. Translated: CASSPKRSTGELFF. The chain recombines TRBV18 with TRBJ2-2, with no clear D. Germline CDR1 reads KGHSH; CDR2 reads LQKENI. The CDR3 covers 14 residues. V lost 2 bases to trimming and J lost 4 bases, with 8 bases between them. Combining the CDR3 with reference TRBV18 and TRBJ2-2 gives the whole variable domain NAGVMQNPRHLVRRRGQEARLRCSPMKGHSHVYWYRQLPEEGLKFMVYLQKENIIDESGMPKERFSAEFPKEGPSILRIQQVVRGDSAAYFCASSPKRSTGELFFGEGSRLTVL.

This chain uses TRBV5-1 with TRBJ2-2, with unresolved D. Looked up from germline, CDR1 is SGHRS and CDR2 is YFSETQ. V lost 3 bases and J lost 0, with 9 bases in between. CDR3 length: 15 amino acids. The CDR3 DNA sequence: TGCGCCAGCAGCTCCAGTCTCGCGAACACCGGGGAGCTGTTTTTT. Translating gives CASSSSLANTGELFF.

This clone occurred once. The CDR3 nucleotides read TGTGCCAGCAGCTTTGAGTCTCTAGCGGGACCAATCCAAGAGACCCAGTACTTC. Its protein product is CASSFESLAGPIQETQYF. The chain links TRBV12-1 to TRBJ2-5; the table's D call, TRBD2, was not checked against the DNA. TRBV12-1 is termed a pseudogene. This CDR3 is 18 amino acids long.

The genes are TRBV9 and TRBJ2-1; 10 positions match TRBD2. CDR3 length equals 15 residues. The V segment lost 4 bases and the J segment 4 bases; nucleotides outside the gene matches: 5. The V gene's germline CDR1 is SGDLS and CDR2 YYNGEE. CDR3 amino acids: CASSPHSGRYNEQFF. The DNA for the CDR3 is TGTGCCAGCAGCCCCCATAGCGGGAGGTACAATGAGCAGTTCTTC.

This clone was found many times. Other DNA sequences in the sample encode the same CDR3. The chain recombines TRBV6-5 with TRBJ2-1; 7 nucleotides align to TRBD1. This CDR3 comprises 12 residues. The junction had 2 bases not matched to a gene; V was cut back by 5 bases and J by 7 bases. Per germline, CDR1 MNHEY and CDR2 SVGAGI. CDR3 residues: CASSQTGNEQFF. The CDR3 DNA reads TGTGCCAGCAGTCAGACAGGGAATGAGCAGTTCTTC.

This clone was seen only a few times. The chain uses TRBV6-7 and TRBJ2-7; D uncertain. TRBV6-7 is classed as an ORF, of uncertain function. Trimming left V 7 bases short and J 4 bases short, with 8 bases between. The CDR3 covers 11 residues. The CDR3 DNA follows: TGTGCCAGCAAAACAGATTACGAGCAGTACTTC. Translating it yields CASKTDYEQYF.

To note about this clone: This specimen includes other DNA sequences encoding the same CDR3. The chain carries TRBV18 and TRBJ2-1; 7 bases align to TRBD1. V trimming: 3 bases; J trimming: 5 bases; junction bases outside the gene matches: 1. Germline values: CDR1 KGHSH, CDR2 LQKENI. The CDR3 spans 13 residues. In DNA form, the CDR3 reads TGTGCCAGCTCACCGGGACAGAACAATGAGCAGTTCTTC. This gives the protein CASSPGQNNEQFF.

V is TRBV4-1 and J is TRBJ1-6; no clear D gene. From germline, CDR1 is MGHRA and CDR2 YSYEKL. CDR3 length: 16 residues. V was trimmed by 4 bases and J by 7 bases, leaving 17 bases between them. The DNA for the CDR3 is TGCGCCAGCAGCCTATTTGCGACGGGCGGGAATTCACCCCTCCACTTT. Translation: CASSLFATGGNSPLHF.

Here the CDR3 DNA reads TGTGCCAGCAGTGAAGCCCAGACAGGGTATTCCTACGAGCAGTACTTC. This sequence encodes CASSEAQTGYSYEQYF. The J gene is TRBJ2-7, the V gene TRBV6-1, with TRBD1 matching over 7 bases. V was pared by 0 bases and J by 1 base, with 6 bases of the junction left unmatched. Germline CDR1 is MNHNS and CDR2 is SASEGT. The CDR3 has 16 amino acids.

The chain couples TRBV30 to TRBJ1-2, with D possibly TRBD1 on 6 matching bases. Germline CDR1 and CDR2: GTSNPN and SVGIG (reference sequence). The V end was cut by 0 bases, the J end by 4 bases, with 15 bases between. CDR3 length equals 15 residues. The CDR3 here is CAWSVAGRRGYGYTF. The CDR3, as DNA: TGTGCCTGGAGTGTAGCGGGTCGCAGGGGCTATGGCTACACCTTC.

This clone was recorded only once. The rearrangement joins TRBV7-2 to TRBJ1-6; 7 bases agree with TRBD1. V lost 5 bases to trimming and J lost 13 bases; unmatched junction nucleotides: 11. This CDR3 has 14 amino acids. Germline lookup yields CDR1 SGHTA and CDR2 FQGNSA. The CDR3 loop is CASSAVHRGGPLHF. CDR3 nucleotides: TGTGCCAGCAGCGCCGTTCACAGGGGAGGGCCCCTCCACTTT. Full variable domain (rest looked up from reference TRBV7-2 and TRBJ1-6): GAGVSQSPSNKVTEKGKDVELRCDPISGHTALYWYRQSLGQGLEFLIYFQGNSAPDKSGLPSDRFSAERTGGSVSTLTIQRTQQEDSAVYLCASSAVHRGGPLHFGNGTRLTVT.

The DNA of the CDR3 is TGTGCCAGCAGACTAGCGGGGGGAACGAGTGAGCAGTTCTTC. This encodes CASRLAGGTSEQFF. This chain joins TRBV6-1 and TRBJ2-1; 12 bases match TRBD2. The CDR3 sequence is 14 residues long. Looked up from germline, CDR1 is MNHNS and CDR2 is SASEGT. J gave up 9 bases and V 6 bases, and 6 bases lay outside the gene matches.

V usage is TRBV18 and J usage is TRBJ1-1, with D tentatively TRBD1 (5 bases). The length of the CDR3 is 13 residues. V lost 5 bases to trimming and J lost 11 bases, with 18 bases between them. The germline V gene has CDR1 KGHSH and CDR2 LQKENI. The CDR3 DNA follows: TGTGCCAGCTCAAACGTGGGGGGGACGCAGGCTTTCTTT. Encoded protein: CASSNVGGTQAFF.

The chain joins TRBV7-2 to TRBJ2-5; D ambiguous. The germline V and J ends were trimmed by 4 bases and 1 base, with 10 bases remaining between them. Per the germline V gene, CDR1 is SGHTA and CDR2 is FQGNSA. The CDR3 runs to 14 residues. This CDR3 is CASSSSTVQETQYF. CDR3 sequence (DNA): TGTGCCAGCAGCTCCTCGACGGTCCAAGAGACCCAGTACTTC.

Of note for this clone: Within the sample, other DNA sequences also encode this same CDR3. V is TRBV5-1 and J is TRBJ2-3; 11 bases match TRBD1. CDR3 length: 15 amino acids. V trimming: 4 bases; J trimming: 1 base; junction bases outside the gene matches: 2. Germline assignment: CDR1 SGHRS and CDR2 YFSETQ. CDR3 in DNA: TGCGCCAGCAGCCCGGGACAGGGGGGCACAGATACGCAGTATTTT. Protein sequence: CASSPGQGGTDTQYF.

The chain joins TRBV30 to TRBJ2-5, with D unresolved. With the DNA end fitting TRBJ2-7 better, the J assignment may be wrong. Germline V gene data show CDR1 as GTSNPN and CDR2 as SVGIG (reference sequence). This CDR3 is 15 amino acids long. CDR3: CAWSVRTMQNYEQYF. CDR3 DNA sequence: TGTGCCTGGAGTGTACGTACCATGCAGAACTACGAGCAGTACTTC.

The V call is TRBV14, the J call TRBJ2-5; 7 bases align to TRBD1. CDR1 and CDR2 from the germline V gene are SGHDN and FVKESK. V was pared by 3 bases and J by 5 bases, with 9 bases of the junction left unmatched. The CDR3 spans 15 residues. DNA for the CDR3: TGTGCCAGCAGCCACAGAACAGGGGTAGGGGAGACCCAGTACTTC. Protein sequence: CASSHRTGVGETQYF. The full variable domain, with the rest looked up from reference TRBV14 and TRBJ2-5, is EAGVTQFPSHSVIEKGQTVTLRCDPISGHDNLYWYRRVMGKEIKFLLHFVKESKQDESGMPNNRFLAERTGGTYSTLKVQPAELEDSGVYFCASSHRTGVGETQYFGPGTRLLVL.

The V call is TRBV10-3, the J call TRBJ2-3; D may correspond to TRBD1 or TRBD2 (5 bases each). V was shortened by 7 bases and J by 1 base, with 15 bases between the two germline ends. CDR1 is ENHRY and CDR2 is SYGVKD in the germline V gene. This CDR3 comprises 15 residues. The CDR3 is CAIIYGAQGTDTQYF. The CDR3 nucleotides read TGTGCCATCATTTACGGGGCCCAAGGCACAGATACGCAGTATTTT.

This clone was found once. The chain has TRBV9 and TRBJ2-5; no reliable D call. The CDR3 has 15 amino acids. Trimming pared 6 bases from V and 5 bases from J, leaving 20 bases between. Germline CDR1 is SGDLS and CDR2 is YYNGEE. The CDR3 coding sequence is TGTGCCAGCAAGATGGGTTCTGGAGTCTGGGAGACCCAGTACTTC. The encoded protein is CASKMGSGVWETQYF.

The chain joins TRBV5-8 to TRBJ1-2; no firm D call. Trimming removed 1 base from V and 12 bases from J, with 13 bases in between. There are 12 residues in the CDR3. The germline V gene encodes CDR1 SGHTS and CDR2 YDEGEE. CDR3 nucleotide sequence: TGTGCCAGCAGCTTGACTCTCGGACTTCACACCTTC. Amino acids: CASSLTLGLHTF.

This clone turned up a few times. The chain couples TRBV5-4 to TRBJ2-2; 7 bases fit TRBD1. After removal of 7 bases from V and 5 bases from J, the junction contained 14 bases not matched to a gene. Looked up from germline, CDR1 is SGHNT and CDR2 is YYREEE (reference sequence). This CDR3 contains 16 residues. This CDR3 is CASSKGAERRTGELFF. CDR3 bases: TGTGCCAGCTCCAAGGGGGCTGAAAGGAGGACCGGGGAGCTGTTTTTT.

The chain has TRBV27 and TRBJ1-6; D ambiguous. This CDR3 spans 15 amino acids. The germline CDR1 and CDR2 sequences are MNHEY and SMNVEV (reference sequence). The V gene lost 6 bases and the J gene lost 7 bases, with 16 bases spanning the gap. DNA for the CDR3: TGTGCCAGCAGCCAAATTCATCCGGGAAATTCACCCCTCCACTTT. Translating it yields CASSQIHPGNSPLHF.

This clone was recorded a few times. This sequence joins TRBV6-4 and TRBJ2-5; D call uncertain. The V and J ends lost 2 bases and 4 bases respectively, with 8 bases between them. Germline lookup yields CDR1 MRHNA and CDR2 SNTAGT. The CDR3 spans 13 residues. The CDR3 DNA is TGTGCCAGCAGTGACGGGCACTCAGAGACCCAGTACTTC. Translating it yields CASSDGHSETQYF.

CDR3 DNA sequence: TGTGCCATCAGTGAAGGACTAGCGGGGAGCTCCTACGAGCAGTACTTC. Translating gives CAISEGLAGSSYEQYF. The chain recombines TRBV10-3 with TRBJ2-7; 12 bases map to TRBD2. Germline CDR1 reads ENHRY; CDR2 reads SYGVKD. V was pared by 3 bases and J by 0 bases, with 3 bases of the junction left unmatched. The CDR3 has 16 amino acids.

This clone was seen a handful of times. The chain employs TRBV19 and TRBJ1-1; no reliable D call. CDR3 length: 13 residues. The germline V gene has CDR1 LNHDA and CDR2 SQIVND (reference sequence). V was shortened by 10 bases and J by 1 base, with 13 bases between the two germline ends. The CDR3 DNA sequence: TGTGCCACCTCTACTCTGGGGAACACTGAAGCTTTCTTT. This sequence encodes CATSTLGNTEAFF.

The V call is TRBV19, the J call TRBJ2-5; 8 bases are shared with TRBD1. The CDR3 has 13 residues. V dropped 5 bases and J dropped 4; count of bases not matched to a gene: 3. Looked up from germline, CDR1 is LNHDA and CDR2 is SQIVND (reference sequence). CDR3 sequence (DNA): TGTGCCAGTAGTCCCAGGGGGCGAGAGACCCAGTACTTC. This gives the protein CASSPRGRETQYF. Full variable domain (rest looked up from reference TRBV19 and TRBJ2-5): DGGITQSPKYLFRKEGQNVTLSCEQNLNHDAMYWYRQDPGQGLRLIYYSQIVNDFQKGDIAEGYSVSREKKESFPLTVTSAQKNPTAFYLCASSPRGRETQYFGPGTRLLVL.